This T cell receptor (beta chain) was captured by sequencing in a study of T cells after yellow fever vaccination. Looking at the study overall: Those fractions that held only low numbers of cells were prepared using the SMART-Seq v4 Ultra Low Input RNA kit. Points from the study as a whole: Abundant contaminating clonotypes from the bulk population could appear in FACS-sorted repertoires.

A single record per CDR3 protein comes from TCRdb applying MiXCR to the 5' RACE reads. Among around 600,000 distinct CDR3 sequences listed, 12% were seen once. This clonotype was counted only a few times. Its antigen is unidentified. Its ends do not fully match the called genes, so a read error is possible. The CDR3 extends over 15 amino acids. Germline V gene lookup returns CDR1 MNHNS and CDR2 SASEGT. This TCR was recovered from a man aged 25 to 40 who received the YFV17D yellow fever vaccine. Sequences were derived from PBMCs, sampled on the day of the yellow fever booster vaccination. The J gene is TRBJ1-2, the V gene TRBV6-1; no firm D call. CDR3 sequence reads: CASRKWTEHNYVYTF. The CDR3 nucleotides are TGTGCCAGCCGAAAGTGGACGGAGCACAACTATGTCTACACCTTC.